One and the same sample provided the 7 T cell receptor beta chains below, sequenced in a study of cytomegalovirus exposure and HLA in healthy donors. The PCR had 60 Vbeta and 13 Jbeta primers. Profiled with immunoSEQ multiplex PCR; TCRdb holds only in-frame clones, not every one. The sample lists around 300,000 clones; roughly 70% were seen once. Sequencing was done on a sample of PBMCs. The receptors come from a female donor in good health and CMV-seronegative.

The CDR3 DNA reads TGTGCCAGCAGCGATCACAGGGGGGCGAACACTGAAGCTTTCTTT. Translating gives CASSDHRGANTEAFF. V is TRBV9 and J is TRBJ1-1, with 8 bases that match TRBD1. J gave up 1 base and V 3 bases, and 5 bases lay outside the gene matches. The CDR3 contains 15 residues. The germline CDR1 and CDR2 sequences are SGDLS and YYNGEE.

This clone was seen only once. J is TRBJ2-3 and V is TRBV4-1; 14 nucleotides agree with TRBD2. Germline CDR1 reads MGHRA; CDR2 reads YSYEKL. There are 21 residues in the CDR3. V was clipped by 0 bases and J by 2 bases; unmatched bases: 13. The CDR3 DNA reads as TGCGCCAGCAGCCAAGACCTTCAGGGACTAGCGGGAGTCGCTAACACAGATACGCAGTATTTT. This translates into CASSQDLQGLAGVANTDTQYF.

V is TRBV5-8 and J is TRBJ1-1, with unresolved D. CDR1 SGHTS and CDR2 YDEGEE come from the germline V gene. Trimming removed 2 bases at V and 1 base at J, with 6 bases between. This CDR3 spans 13 amino acids. CDR3 bases: TGTGCCAGCAGCTTCAACAGGAACACTGAAGCTTTCTTT. It is translated as CASSFNRNTEAFF.

This chain links TRBV19 with TRBJ2-5; 12 positions match TRBD1. V trimming: 5 bases; J trimming: 5 bases; junction bases outside the gene matches: 3. This CDR3 comprises 14 residues. The germline V gene encodes CDR1 LNHDA and CDR2 SQIVND (reference sequence). Here the CDR3 reads CASSLGQGAETQYF. As DNA, the CDR3 is TGTGCCAGTAGTTTGGGACAGGGGGCGGAGACCCAGTACTTC.

The rearrangement joins TRBV7-9 to TRBJ2-3, with D perhaps TRBD2 (5 bases). Trimming took off 4 bases at V and 3 bases at J, with 8 bases between the two ends. Germline CDR1 reads SEHNR; CDR2 reads FQNEAQ (reference sequence). CDR3 length equals 13 residues. CDR3 DNA sequence: TGTGCCAGCAGCTCTAGAGGGACAGATACGCAGTATTTT. Residues: CASSSRGTDTQYF. The full variable domain, in which reference TRBV7-9 and TRBJ2-3 provide the parts outside the CDR3, is DTGVSQNPRHKITKRGQNVTFRCDPISEHNRLYWYRQTLGQGPEFLTYFQNEAQLEKSRLLSDRFSAERPKGSFSTLEIQRTEQGDSAMYLCASSSRGTDTQYFGPGTRLTVL.

J is TRBJ1-2 and V is TRBV27; no firm D call. The V end lost 2 bases, the J end lost 0 bases, and 7 bases lay between the germline ends. The CDR3 totals 14 residues. Germline-derived CDR1 and CDR2 are MNHEY and SMNVEV (reference sequence). CDR3 loop: CASSLTSANYGYTF. CDR3 bases: TGTGCCAGCAGTTTAACCTCGGCTAACTATGGCTACACCTTC.

The rearrangement uses TRBV5-1 and TRBJ2-5; TRBD1 matches at 8 bases. The V gene's germline CDR1 is SGHRS and CDR2 YFSETQ. The CDR3 spans 14 residues. V was clipped by 7 bases and J by 4 bases; unmatched bases: 9. CDR3 amino acids: CASSLPTGAETQYF. The CDR3 DNA reads TGCGCCAGCTCTCTCCCGACAGGGGCAGAGACCCAGTACTTC.